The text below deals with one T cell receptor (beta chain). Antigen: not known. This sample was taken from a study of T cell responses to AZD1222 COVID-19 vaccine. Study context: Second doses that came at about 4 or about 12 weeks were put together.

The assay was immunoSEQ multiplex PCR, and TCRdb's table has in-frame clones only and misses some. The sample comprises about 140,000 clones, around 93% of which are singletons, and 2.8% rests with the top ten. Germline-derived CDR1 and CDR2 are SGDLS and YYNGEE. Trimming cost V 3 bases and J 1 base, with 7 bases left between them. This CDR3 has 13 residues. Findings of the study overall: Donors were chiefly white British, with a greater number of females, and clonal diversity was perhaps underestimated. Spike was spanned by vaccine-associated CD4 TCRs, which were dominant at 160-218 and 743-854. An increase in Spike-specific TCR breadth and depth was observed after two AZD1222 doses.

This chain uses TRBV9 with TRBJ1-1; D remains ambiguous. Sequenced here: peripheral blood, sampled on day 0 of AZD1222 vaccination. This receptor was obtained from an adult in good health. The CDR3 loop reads CASSAGGNTEAFF. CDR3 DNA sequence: TGTGCCAGCAGCGCGGGCGGGAACACTGAAGCTTTCTTT. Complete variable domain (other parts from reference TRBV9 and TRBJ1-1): DSGVTQTPKHLITATGQRVTLRCSPRSGDLSVYWYQQSLDQGLQFLIQYYNGEERAKGNILERFSAQQFPDLHSELNLSSLELGDSALYFCASSAGGNTEAFFGQGTRLTVV.